This TCR beta chain appears in the sequencing data of a study of blood T cell repertoires in COVID-19. Study-level background: Specimens from acute and convalescent COVID-19 originated in the United States, Italy and Spain. From T cells, B-cell-depleted T cells, or PBMCs came the material, which was cDNA or gDNA.

Method: immunoSEQ multiplex PCR; TCRdb's copy keeps in-frame clones and lacks some. This sample has fewer than 250,000 clones, with 75% to 85% found just once. This clone appeared a single time. The CDR3 has 15 residues. The V and J ends lost 0 bases and 5 bases, in that order; junction bases with no gene match: 5. CDR1 SGDLS and CDR2 YYNGEE come from the germline V gene. The source material was peripheral blood. The receptor was derived from a woman aged 45-59 years with acute or convalescent COVID-19. The chain recombines TRBV9 with TRBJ1-2, with 9 nucleotides matching TRBD1. CDR3 nucleotides: TGTGCCAGCAGCGTAGTGGACAGGGGAGGATATGGCTACACCTTC. Translation gives CASSVVDRGGYGYTF.